Listed here is a single T cell receptor beta chain. The antigen is not known. Libraries were prepared by immunoSEQ multiplex PCR; TCRdb keeps only in-frame clonotypes and omits some of them. The profile shows 300,000 to 400,000 clones, about 74% of them singletons. This record belongs to a study of shared clonotypes between healthy human individuals. Study summary: Every donor yielded three CD4 naive, three CD4 memory, two CD8 naive and one CD8 memory plate.

General study results and limits: What limited the represented genetic and exposure-history diversity was the small number of donors. The study generally estimated greater richness for naive than memory subsets.

The CDR3 is 13 residues long. Germline CDR1 is SEHNR and CDR2 is FQNEAQ (reference sequence). Trimming took 9 bases from V and 2 from J, leaving 10 bases between them. The TCR comes from a man aged 25-40 years in good health. The J gene is TRBJ1-4, the V gene TRBV7-9; D gene ambiguous. Sequencing used memory CD4+ T cells sorted from blood. Subset given: CD45RA-negative fraction. The CDR3 DNA sequence: TGTGCCAGTCGCAGGTCTACTAATGAAAAACTGTTTTTT. It codes for CASRRSTNEKLFF.